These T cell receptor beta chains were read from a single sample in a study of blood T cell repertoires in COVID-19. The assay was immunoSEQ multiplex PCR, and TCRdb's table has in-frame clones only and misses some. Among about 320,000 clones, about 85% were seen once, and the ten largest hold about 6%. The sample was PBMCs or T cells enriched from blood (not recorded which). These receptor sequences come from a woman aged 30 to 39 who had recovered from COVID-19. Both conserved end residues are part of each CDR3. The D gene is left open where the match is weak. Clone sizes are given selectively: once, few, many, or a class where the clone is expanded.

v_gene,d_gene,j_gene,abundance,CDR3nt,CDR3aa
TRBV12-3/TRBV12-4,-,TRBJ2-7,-,TGTGCCAGCAGTTTAGTTGCAGGCTACGAGCAGTACTTC,CASSLVAGYEQYF
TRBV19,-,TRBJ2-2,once,TGTGCCAGTAGTATTATAGGGGAGCTGTTTTTT,CASSIIGELFF
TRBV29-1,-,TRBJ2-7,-,TGCAGCGTGCGCTCGCCCTACGAGCAGTACTTC,CSVRSPYEQYF
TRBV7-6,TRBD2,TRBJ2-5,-,TGTGCCAGCAGCTCCGCGCCGGGACTAGCGGGGGGTGAGACCCAGTACTTC,CASSSAPGLAGGETQYF
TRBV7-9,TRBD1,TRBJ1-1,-,TGTGCCAGCAGCCCACAGGGGGATACTGAAGCTTTCTTT,CASSPQGDTEAFF
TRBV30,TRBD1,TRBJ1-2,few,TGTGCCTGGACGACAGGGGGTAGTGGCTACACCTTC,CAWTTGGSGYTF
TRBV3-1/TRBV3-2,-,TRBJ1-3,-,TGTGCCAGCAGCCAAGAGTCACACTGGAGCTCTGGAAACACCATATATTTT,CASSQESHWSSGNTIYF
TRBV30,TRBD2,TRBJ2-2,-,TGTGCCTGGGGAGTAGCGGGGTTGAACACCGGGGAGCTGTTTTTT,CAWGVAGLNTGELFF
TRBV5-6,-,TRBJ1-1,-,TGTGCCAGCAGCAACCGGGACTCTGAAGCTTTCTTT,CASSNRDSEAFF
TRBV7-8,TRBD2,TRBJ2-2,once,TGTGCCAGCAGCTTACCCCTCCGACTAGCGGGGGCTTCCGGGGAGCTGTTTTTT,CASSLPLRLAGASGELFF
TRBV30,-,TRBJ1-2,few,TGTGCCTGGAGTGTAAGAGGAGTTGGCGGCTACACCTTC,CAWSVRGVGGYTF
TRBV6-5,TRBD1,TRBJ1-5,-,TGTGCCAGCAGAAAAGACAGGGGGAATCAGCCCCAGCATTTT,CASRKDRGNQPQHF
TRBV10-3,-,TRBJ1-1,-,TGTGCCATCTCCGCTGGGGCCACTGAAGCTTTCTTT,CAISAGATEAFF
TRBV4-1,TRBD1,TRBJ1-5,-,TGCGCCAGCAGCCAAGGGACCTTAGGGGGCCTGGGCAATCAGCCCCAGCATTTT,CASSQGTLGGLGNQPQHF
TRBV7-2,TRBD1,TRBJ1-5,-,TGTGCCAGCAGCTCCGGACAGGGTAACAATCAGCCCCAGCATTTT,CASSSGQGNNQPQHF
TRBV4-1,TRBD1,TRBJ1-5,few,TGCGCCAGCAGCCAAGACAGGGGGTCTCACATACGCAATCAGCCCCAGCATTTT,CASSQDRGSHIRNQPQHF
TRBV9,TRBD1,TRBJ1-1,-,TGTGCCAGCAGCCCCCTGGGGACAGATTACACTGAAGCTTTCTTT,CASSPLGTDYTEAFF
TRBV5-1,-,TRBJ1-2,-,TGCGCCAGCGGGAGGCCAGACTCTATGCGTGGCTACACCTTC,CASGRPDSMRGYTF
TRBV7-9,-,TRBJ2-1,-,TGTGCCAGCAGCTTACTGGGAAGGGGGAGTAACAATGAGCAGTTCTTC,CASSLLGRGSNNEQFF
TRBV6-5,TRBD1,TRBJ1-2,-,TGTGCCAGCACCGGGACAGGGGGCTATGGCTACACCTTC,CASTGTGGYGYTF
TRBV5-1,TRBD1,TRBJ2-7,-,TGCGCCAGCAGCTTGAACGGACAGGGGTCCTACGAGCAGTACTTC,CASSLNGQGSYEQYF
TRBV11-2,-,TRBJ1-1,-,TGTGCCAGCAACCCATCGGGGAGTTACACTGAAGCTTTCTTT,CASNPSGSYTEAFF
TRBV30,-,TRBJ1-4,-,TGTGCCTGGACTCCCGGGGGGGCAGCAACTAATGAAAAACTGTTTTTT,CAWTPGGAATNEKLFF
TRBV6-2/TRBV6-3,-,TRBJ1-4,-,TGTGCCAGCAGTACTGGACATCTTTATGAAAAACTGTTTTTT,CASSTGHLYEKLFF
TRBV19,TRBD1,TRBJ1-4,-,TGTGCCAGTGGCAACAGGGGTGTGGGGGAAAAACTGTTTTTT,CASGNRGVGEKLFF
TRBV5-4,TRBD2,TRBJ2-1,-,TGTGCCAGCAGCTCCTATCCCAGCGGGGGGGCCGGTGAGCAGTTCTTC,CASSSYPSGGAGEQFF
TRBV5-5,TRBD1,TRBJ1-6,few,TGTGCCAGCAGCTTGGAGGGGACAGGTTCACCCCTCCACTTT,CASSLEGTGSPLHF
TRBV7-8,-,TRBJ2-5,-,TGTGCCAGCAGCTCGCCAGGGATTGGTAGAGAGACCCAGTACTTC,CASSSPGIGRETQYF
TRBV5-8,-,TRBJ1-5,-,TGTGCCAGCAGCTCCCCCCAAGCCAATCAGCCCCAGCATTTT,CASSSPQANQPQHF
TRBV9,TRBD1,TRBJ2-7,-,TGTGCCAGCAGCGTAGCGTCCGGGACAGAGTACGAGCAGTACTTC,CASSVASGTEYEQYF
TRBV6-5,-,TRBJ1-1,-,TGTGCCAGCAGTTACACGCGCCCGGGACTCACTGAAGCTTTCTTT,CASSYTRPGLTEAFF
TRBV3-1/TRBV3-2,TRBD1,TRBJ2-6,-,TGTGCCAGCAGCCGGAGGACAGGGCCTACTGGGGCCAACGTCCTGACTTTC,CASSRRTGPTGANVLTF
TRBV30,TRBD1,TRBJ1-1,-,TGTGCCTGGAGAGAGGGGGCGCCCACTGAAGCTTTCTTT,CAWREGAPTEAFF
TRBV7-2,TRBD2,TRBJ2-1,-,TGTGCCAGCAGCCGCGGACTAGCGGGTCCTAATTACAATGAGCAGTTCTTC,CASSRGLAGPNYNEQFF
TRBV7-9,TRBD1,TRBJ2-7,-,TGTGCCAGCAGCTTAGGTTACGGCAGGGGGTACGAGCAGTACTTC,CASSLGYGRGYEQYF
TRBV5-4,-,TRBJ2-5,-,TGTGCCAGCAGCCGCGGGACAGTGGAGACCCAGTACTTC,CASSRGTVETQYF
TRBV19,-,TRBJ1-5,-,TGTGCCAGTAGTATTGGCAGGGATCAGCCCCAGCATTTT,CASSIGRDQPQHF
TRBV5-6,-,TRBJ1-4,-,TGTGCCAGCAGCTCCATGAATTTGGGCTCTAATGAAAAACTGTTTTTT,CASSSMNLGSNEKLFF
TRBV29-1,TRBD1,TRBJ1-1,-,TGCAGCGGCCGGACAGGGAACACTGAAGCTTTCTTT,CSGRTGNTEAFF
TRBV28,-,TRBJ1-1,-,TGTGCCAGCAGTCCCCCCCCAGGGGCTGAAGCTTTCTTT,CASSPPPGAEAFF